This T cell receptor beta chain was profiled in a study of blood T cell repertoires in COVID-19 (dated by TCRdb to about 2020). About the study as a whole: Samples from collaborators originated in the United States, Italy and Spain and spanned both the acute and convalescent phases of COVID-19. The prospective study material was composed of cDNA or gDNA derived from T cells, B-cell-depleted T cells, or PBMCs. Deeply sampled blood TCRbeta repertoires from subjects exposed to, actively infected with, or recovered from COVID-19 were included in the dataset. The repertoires were released in a freely available public database intended as a resource for research on the immune response to SARS-CoV-2. Samples came from the ongoing ImmuneRACE study (first 160 participants) plus 1,254 subjects from 6 global collaborators. The sample metadata nearly always contained a de-identified subject ID, COVID-19 status, age in years and sex. HLA class I and class II types, where available, came from metadata supplied by the sample provider rather than from assay-based typing. Study-wide findings and limitations: How much clinical and demographic metadata was included differed by source and by participant, and the metadata was provided uncurated.

Enrolling through a virtual design, the prospective study's participants ranged in age from roughly 18 to 90 years and lived across more than 20 United States geographic areas. In the prospective study, cohorts were assigned on the basis of participant-reported clinical history obtained from a screening survey and a study questionnaire. ImmuneRACE Cohort 3 recovered participants were defined by two consecutive negative NP/OP PCR tests, healthcare professional clearance, or symptom resolution. Each participant in the prospective study had whole blood, serum and a nasopharyngeal or oropharyngeal swab collected by mobile phlebotomists. Over a roughly 2-month period, participants in the prospective study had the option of providing additional blood draws and questionnaires. Before DNA extraction, blood samples from the prospective study were shipped at room temperature or frozen. Comment on this clone: This receptor's antigen is unknown. Base qualities are not provided; no much larger clone lies one nucleotide away.

V is cut by 4 bases and J by 4 bases, and the space between the germline ends is 20 bases. From a lookup of the germline V gene, CDR1 and CDR2 are SGDLS and YYNGEE. Including the terminal cysteine and phenylalanine, the CDR3 comprises 16 residues. Solely the CDR3 DNA is kept, with 48 bases framed from the first base. TCRbeta CDR3 regions were amplified from genomic DNA by means of the immunoSEQ Assay, a bias-controlled multiplex PCR. In the source study's methods: Nucleated cell counts per sample were estimated from amplification of reference gene primers within the assay. To quantify the absolute abundance of each unique TCRbeta CDR3 rearrangement, sequence reads were collapsed and filtered. For each sample, productive Simpson clonality was calculated as the square root of Simpson's diversity index across productive rearrangements. Entries here come from immuneACCESS through TCRdb and include only in-frame sequences with V and J called. Some clones fail to appear in such tables; in the studies checked, an unresolved V gene covers under half of the shortfall, and the cause of the remainder is unknown. V, J and clone size reflect that table, while D and trimming were determined from the DNA. This sample comprises 400,000 to 450,000 clones, roughly 87% of them detected only once. The ten largest clones take up about 0.6% of the sample.

This chain is built from TRBV9 and TRBJ1-2; TRBD1 could be the D gene, as 5 bases match. Sample: PBMCs or T cells enriched from blood (not recorded which). The sequence came from a man aged 18-30 years who had recovered from COVID-19. The nucleotides are TGTGCCAGCAGCCCTGACGGCACAGGCACTCGCTATGGCTACACCTTC. It translates to CASSPDGTGTRYGYTF.